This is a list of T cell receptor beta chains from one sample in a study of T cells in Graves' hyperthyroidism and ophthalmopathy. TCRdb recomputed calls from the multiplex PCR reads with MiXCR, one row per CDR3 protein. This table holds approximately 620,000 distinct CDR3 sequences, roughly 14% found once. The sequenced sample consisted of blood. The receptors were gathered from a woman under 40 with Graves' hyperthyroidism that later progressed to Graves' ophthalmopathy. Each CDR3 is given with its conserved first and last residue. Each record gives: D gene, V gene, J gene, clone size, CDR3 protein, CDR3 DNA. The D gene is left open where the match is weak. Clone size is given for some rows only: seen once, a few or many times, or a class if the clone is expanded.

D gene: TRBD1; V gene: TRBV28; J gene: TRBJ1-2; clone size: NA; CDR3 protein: CASSSGGANYGYTF; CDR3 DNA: TGTGCCAGCAGTTCAGGGGGCGCCAACTATGGCTACACCTTC
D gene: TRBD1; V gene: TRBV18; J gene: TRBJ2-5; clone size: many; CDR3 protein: CASSPGRGLLETQYF; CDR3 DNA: TGTGCCAGCTCACCGGGCAGGGGGCTTCTCGAGACCCAGTACTTC
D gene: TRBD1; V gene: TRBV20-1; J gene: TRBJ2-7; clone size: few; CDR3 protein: CSAQGQEGPPYEQYF; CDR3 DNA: TGCAGTGCCCAGGGACAGGAAGGGCCCCCCTACGAGCAGTACTTC
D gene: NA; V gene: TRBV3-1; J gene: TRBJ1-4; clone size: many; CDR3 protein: CASSQDGEKLFF; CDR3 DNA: TGTGCCAGCAGCCAAGATGGTGAAAAACTGTTTTTT
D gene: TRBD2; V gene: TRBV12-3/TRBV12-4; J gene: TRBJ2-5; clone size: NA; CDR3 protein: CASSLGFLAGETQYF; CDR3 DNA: TGTGCCAGCAGCCTGGGCTTTCTAGCGGGAGAGACCCAGTACTTC
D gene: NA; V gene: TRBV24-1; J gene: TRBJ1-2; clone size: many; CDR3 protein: CATSREEGNGYTF; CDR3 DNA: TGTGCCACCAGCCGGGAGGAGGGGAATGGCTACACCTTC
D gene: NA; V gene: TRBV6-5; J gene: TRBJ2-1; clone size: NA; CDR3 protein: CASSYSGSGTLLHEQFF; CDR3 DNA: TGTGCCAGCAGTTACTCGGGGTCAGGGACTCTGTTACATGAGCAGTTCTTC
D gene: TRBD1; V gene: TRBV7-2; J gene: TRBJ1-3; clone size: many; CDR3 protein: CASSLSKGAQSRNTIYF; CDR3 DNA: TGTGCCAGCAGCTTATCTAAGGGGGCGCAAAGCAGAAACACCATATATTTT
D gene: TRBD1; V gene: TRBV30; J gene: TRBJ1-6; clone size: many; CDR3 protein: CAWSFGTAYNSPLHF; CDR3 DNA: TGTGCCTGGAGTTTTGGGACAGCCTATAATTCACCCCTCCACTTT
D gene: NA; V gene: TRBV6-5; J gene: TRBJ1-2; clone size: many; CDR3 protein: CASSYSDGANYGYTF; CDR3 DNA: TGTGCCAGCAGTTACTCCGACGGAGCTAACTATGGCTACACCTTC
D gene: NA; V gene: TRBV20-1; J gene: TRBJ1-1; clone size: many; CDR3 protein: CSAGEGHEAFF; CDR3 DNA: TGCAGTGCTGGGGAAGGGCACGAGGCTTTCTTT
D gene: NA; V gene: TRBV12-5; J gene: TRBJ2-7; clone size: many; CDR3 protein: CASGLNPVEQYF; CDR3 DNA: TGTGCTAGTGGTTTGAACCCCGTGGAGCAGTACTTC
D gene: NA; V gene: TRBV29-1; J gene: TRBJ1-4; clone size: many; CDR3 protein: CSVVSQSGEKLFF; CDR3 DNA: TGCAGCGTTGTTTCGCAGTCCGGTGAAAAACTGTTTTTT
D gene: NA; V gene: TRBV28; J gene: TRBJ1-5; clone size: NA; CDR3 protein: CASSLSGRTNQPQHF; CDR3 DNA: TGTGCCAGCAGTCTGTCGGGACGGACTAATCAGCCCCAGCATTTT
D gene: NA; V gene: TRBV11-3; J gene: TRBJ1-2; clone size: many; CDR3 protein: CASSSWENYGYTF; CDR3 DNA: TGTGCCAGCAGCTCGTGGGAAAATTATGGCTACACCTTC
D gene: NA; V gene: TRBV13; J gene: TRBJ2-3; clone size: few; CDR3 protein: CASSLAKGYTQYF; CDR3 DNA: TGTGCCAGCAGCTTAGCTAAAGGTTATACGCAGTATTTT
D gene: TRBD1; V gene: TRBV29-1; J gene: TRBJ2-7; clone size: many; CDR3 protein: CSVGLWTGANEQYF; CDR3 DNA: TGCAGCGTTGGACTGTGGACAGGGGCCAACGAGCAGTACTTC
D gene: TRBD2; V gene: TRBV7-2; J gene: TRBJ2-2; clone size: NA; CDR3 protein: CASNPLGLAGVTGELFF; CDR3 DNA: TGTGCCAGCAACCCCCTTGGACTAGCGGGAGTCACCGGGGAGCTGTTTTTT
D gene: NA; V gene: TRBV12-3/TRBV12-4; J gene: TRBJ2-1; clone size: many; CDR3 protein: CASSLAGDRNEQFF; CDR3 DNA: TGTGCCAGCAGTTTAGCGGGAGATCGCAATGAGCAGTTCTTC
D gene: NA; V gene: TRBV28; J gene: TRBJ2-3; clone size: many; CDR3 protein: CASSGADTDTQYF; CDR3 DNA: TGTGCCAGCAGTGGGGCAGACACAGATACGCAGTATTTT
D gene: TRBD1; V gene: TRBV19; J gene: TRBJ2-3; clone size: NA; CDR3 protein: CASRPGQGAEDTQYF; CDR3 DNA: TGTGCCAGTAGGCCCGGACAGGGGGCGGAAGATACGCAGTATTTT
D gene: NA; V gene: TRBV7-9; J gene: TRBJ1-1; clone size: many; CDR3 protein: CASSREGIPEAFF; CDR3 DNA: TGTGCCAGCAGCCGTGAGGGTATCCCTGAAGCTTTCTTT
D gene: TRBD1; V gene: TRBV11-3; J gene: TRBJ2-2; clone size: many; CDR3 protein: CASSRTGEYGELFF; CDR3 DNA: TGTGCCAGCAGCCGAACAGGGGAATACGGGGAGCTGTTTTTT
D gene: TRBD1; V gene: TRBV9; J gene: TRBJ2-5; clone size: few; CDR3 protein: CASSSWDSQETQYF; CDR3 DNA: TGTGCCAGCAGCTCCTGGGACAGCCAAGAGACCCAGTACTTC
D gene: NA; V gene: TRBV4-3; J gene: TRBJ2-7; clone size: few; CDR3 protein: CASSQGLGTYEQYF; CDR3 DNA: TGCGCCAGCAGCCAGGGACTTGGGACCTACGAGCAGTACTTC
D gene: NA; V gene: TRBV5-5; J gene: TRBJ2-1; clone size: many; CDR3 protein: CASRSRGGAGYNEQFF; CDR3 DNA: TGTGCCAGCAGGTCCCGTGGCGGGGCAGGGTACAATGAGCAGTTCTTC
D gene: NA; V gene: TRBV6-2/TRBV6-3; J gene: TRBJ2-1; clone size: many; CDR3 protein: CASSSLRTNLNYNEQFF; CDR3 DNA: TGTGCCAGCAGTTCTTTAAGGACTAACCTAAACTACAATGAGCAGTTCTTC
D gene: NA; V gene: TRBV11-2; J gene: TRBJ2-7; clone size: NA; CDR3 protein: CASSLNLRHEQYF; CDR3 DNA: TGTGCCAGCAGCTTAAATCTGAGGCACGAGCAGTACTTC
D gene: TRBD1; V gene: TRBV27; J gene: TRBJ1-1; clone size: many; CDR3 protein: CASRLQSGTEIMNTEAFF; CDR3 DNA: TGTGCCAGCAGACTTCAATCCGGGACAGAAATCATGAACACTGAAGCTTTCTTT
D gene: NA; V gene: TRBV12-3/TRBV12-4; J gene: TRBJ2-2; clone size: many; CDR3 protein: CASSMGLSPITGELFF; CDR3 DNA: TGTGCCAGCAGTATGGGACTCAGTCCGATCACCGGGGAGCTGTTTTTT
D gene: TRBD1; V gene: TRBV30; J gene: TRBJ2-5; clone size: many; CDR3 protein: CASTGTGSQETQYF; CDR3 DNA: TGTGCCTCTACCGGGACAGGATCTCAAGAGACCCAGTACTTC
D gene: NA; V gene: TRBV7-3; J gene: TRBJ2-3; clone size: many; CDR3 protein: CASTQGAFTDTQYF; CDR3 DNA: TGTGCCAGCACCCAAGGGGCTTTCACAGATACGCAGTATTTT
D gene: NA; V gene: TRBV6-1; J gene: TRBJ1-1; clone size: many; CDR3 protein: CAATLGANTEAFF; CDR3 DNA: TGTGCCGCCACCCTAGGGGCGAACACTGAAGCTTTCTTT
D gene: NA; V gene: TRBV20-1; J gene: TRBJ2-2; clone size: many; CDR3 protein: CSARTMGGGELFF; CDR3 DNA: TGCAGTGCGAGGACGATGGGAGGCGGGGAGCTGTTTTTT
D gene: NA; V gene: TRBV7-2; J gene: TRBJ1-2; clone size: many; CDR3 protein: CASSKPDFGYTF; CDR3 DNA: TGTGCCAGCAGTAAACCGGACTTCGGCTACACCTTC
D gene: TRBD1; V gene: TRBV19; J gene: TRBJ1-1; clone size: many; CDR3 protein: CASGEVRDRGDTEAFF; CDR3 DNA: TGTGCCAGTGGTGAGGTCCGGGACAGGGGAGACACTGAAGCTTTCTTT
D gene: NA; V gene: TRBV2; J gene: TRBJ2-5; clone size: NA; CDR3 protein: CARARDTEETQYF; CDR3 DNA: TGTGCCAGAGCCCGGGACACCGAAGAGACCCAGTACTTC
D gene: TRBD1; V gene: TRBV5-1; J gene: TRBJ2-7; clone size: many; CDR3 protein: CASKVGTGTYEQYF; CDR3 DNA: TGCGCCAGCAAGGTCGGGACAGGGACGTATGAGCAGTACTTC
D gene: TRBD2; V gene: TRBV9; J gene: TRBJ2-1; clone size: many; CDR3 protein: CASSAQREGYNEQFF; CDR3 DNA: TGTGCCAGCAGCGCCCAGCGGGAGGGCTACAATGAGCAGTTCTTC
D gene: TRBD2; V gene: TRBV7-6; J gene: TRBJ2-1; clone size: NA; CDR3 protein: CASSPGLAGRSWLNEQFF; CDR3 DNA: TGTGCCAGCAGCCCTGGACTAGCGGGAAGGTCATGGTTGAATGAGCAGTTCTTC
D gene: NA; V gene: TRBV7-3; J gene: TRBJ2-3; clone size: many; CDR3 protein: CASSLGSLEWYTDTQYF; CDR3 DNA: TGTGCCAGCAGCTTGGGCTCTCTAGAATGGTATACAGATACGCAGTATTTT
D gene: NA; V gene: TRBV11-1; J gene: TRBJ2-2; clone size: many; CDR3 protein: CASSLARGTTGELFF; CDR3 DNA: TGTGCCAGCAGCTTAGCTCGGGGGACCACCGGGGAGCTGTTTTTT
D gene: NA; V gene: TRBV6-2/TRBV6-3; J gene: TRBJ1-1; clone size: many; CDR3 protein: CASSSTPEDMNTEAFF; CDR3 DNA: TGTGCCAGCAGTTCCACACCTGAGGACATGAACACTGAAGCTTTCTTT
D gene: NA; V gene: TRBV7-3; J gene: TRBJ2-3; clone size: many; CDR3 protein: CASSLVGSPTDTQYF; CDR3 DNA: TGTGCCAGCAGCTTAGTGGGGAGCCCCACAGATACGCAGTATTTT
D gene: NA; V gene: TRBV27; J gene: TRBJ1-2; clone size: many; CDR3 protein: CASSFRGAGYTF; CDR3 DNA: TGTGCCAGCAGTTTTCGGGGGGCTGGCTACACCTTC
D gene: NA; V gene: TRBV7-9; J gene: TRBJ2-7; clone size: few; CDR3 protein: CASSGVGYEQYF; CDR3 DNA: TGTGCCAGCAGCGGAGTCGGCTACGAGCAGTACTTC
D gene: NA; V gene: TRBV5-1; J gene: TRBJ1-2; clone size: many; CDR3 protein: CASSETTADGYTF; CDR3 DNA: TGCGCCAGCAGCGAGACGACGGCTGATGGCTACACCTTC
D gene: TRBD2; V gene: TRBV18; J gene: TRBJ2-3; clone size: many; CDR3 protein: CASYLGAGGGTDTQYF; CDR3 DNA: TGTGCCAGTTATCTCGGTGCGGGAGGAGGTACAGATACGCAGTATTTT
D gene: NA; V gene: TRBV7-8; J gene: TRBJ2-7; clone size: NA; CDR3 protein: CASSPSHRDEQYF; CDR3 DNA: TGTGCCAGCAGCCCTTCCCACAGGGACGAGCAGTACTTC
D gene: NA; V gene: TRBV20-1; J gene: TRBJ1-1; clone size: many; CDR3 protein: CSSPGPKMPEAFF; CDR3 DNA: TGCAGTTCACCGGGACCCAAGATGCCTGAAGCTTTCTTT
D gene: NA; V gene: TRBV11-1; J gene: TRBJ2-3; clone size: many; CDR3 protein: CASSFTRFLADTQYF; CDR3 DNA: TGTGCCAGCAGCTTTACTAGATTTCTGGCAGATACGCAGTATTTT
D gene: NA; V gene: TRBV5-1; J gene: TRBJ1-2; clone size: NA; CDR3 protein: CVSSLAVVNGYTF; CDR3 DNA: TGCGTCAGCAGCTTGGCCGTTGTTAACGGCTACACCTTC
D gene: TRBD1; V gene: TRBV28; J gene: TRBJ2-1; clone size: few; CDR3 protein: CASRVQGARVYEQFF; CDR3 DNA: TGTGCCAGCAGGGTACAGGGGGCGAGGGTGTATGAGCAGTTCTTC
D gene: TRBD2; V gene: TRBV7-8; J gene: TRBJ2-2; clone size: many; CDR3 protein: CASSLGLARTGELFF; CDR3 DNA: TGTGCCAGCAGCTTAGGACTAGCGCGAACCGGGGAGCTGTTTTTT